These T cell receptor beta chains were read from a single sample in a study of T-cell reconstitution after alpha-beta-depleted transplantation in children. TCRdb re-called the PCR reads with MiXCR, one entry per CDR3 protein. This table holds around 680,000 distinct CDR3 sequences, roughly 15% found once. The specimen comprised PBMCs from the stem cell graft donor, sampled from the stem cell graft. Every receptor here comes from a human donor who donated a stem cell graft to a child with acute myeloid leukemia. CDR3s include the opening cysteine and the closing phenylalanine or tryptophan. Fields, in order: CDR3 protein, clone size, J gene, V gene. Size tells how often a clone was seen (once, few, many) or the class of an expanded clone, and some rows leave it out.

CDR3 protein: CSAREGRAYGYTF
clone size: many
J gene: TRBJ1-2
V gene: TRBV20-1

CDR3 protein: CASSLERAGQGTGELFF
clone size: NA
J gene: TRBJ2-2
V gene: TRBV7-8

CDR3 protein: CSGRDGQETQYF
clone size: many
J gene: TRBJ2-5
V gene: TRBV29-1

CDR3 protein: CSARDLGQASAKNIQYF
clone size: many
J gene: TRBJ2-4
V gene: TRBV20-1

CDR3 protein: CASSLSRGVDTQYF
clone size: few
J gene: TRBJ2-3
V gene: TRBV27

CDR3 protein: CASSPKGDRGPQTF
clone size: NA
J gene: TRBJ1-3
V gene: TRBV7-2

CDR3 protein: CASSQGGAYGYTF
clone size: many
J gene: TRBJ1-2
V gene: TRBV7-2

CDR3 protein: CASSSPGHGYTF
clone size: few
J gene: TRBJ1-2
V gene: TRBV11-2

CDR3 protein: CASSLGTGRIGTEAFF
clone size: few
J gene: TRBJ1-1
V gene: TRBV7-9

CDR3 protein: CASSFSAVNTGELFF
clone size: NA
J gene: TRBJ2-2
V gene: TRBV12-3/TRBV12-4

CDR3 protein: CASSVGDRGYEQYF
clone size: many
J gene: TRBJ2-7
V gene: TRBV9

CDR3 protein: CASSYPTGADEQFF
clone size: few
J gene: TRBJ2-1
V gene: TRBV6-5

CDR3 protein: CASSGQDSYEQYF
clone size: many
J gene: TRBJ2-7
V gene: TRBV7-9

CDR3 protein: CASSFSSESYGYTF
clone size: few
J gene: TRBJ1-2
V gene: TRBV18

CDR3 protein: CASSTGASNQPQHF
clone size: few
J gene: TRBJ1-5
V gene: TRBV7-8

CDR3 protein: CASSLLGGAGDTQYF
clone size: few
J gene: TRBJ2-3
V gene: TRBV6-5

CDR3 protein: CASSQVLRGMSNEQFF
clone size: many
J gene: TRBJ2-1
V gene: TRBV4-3

CDR3 protein: CASCQWANYGYTF
clone size: NA
J gene: TRBJ1-2
V gene: TRBV6-2/TRBV6-3

CDR3 protein: CASSLGGSGTGELFF
clone size: many
J gene: TRBJ2-2
V gene: TRBV12-3/TRBV12-4

CDR3 protein: CASSRRQNQAGYTF
clone size: few
J gene: TRBJ1-2
V gene: TRBV7-2

CDR3 protein: CASGSPERAGLSYEQYF
clone size: few
J gene: TRBJ2-7
V gene: TRBV12-5

CDR3 protein: CSVLIGGTASYGYTF
clone size: many
J gene: TRBJ1-2
V gene: TRBV29-1

CDR3 protein: CASTIEAGGSYEQYF
clone size: NA
J gene: TRBJ2-7
V gene: TRBV6-1

CDR3 protein: CSARGDWTGREVGYTF
clone size: many
J gene: TRBJ1-2
V gene: TRBV20-1

CDR3 protein: CSVEDRKDNYGYTF
clone size: many
J gene: TRBJ1-2
V gene: TRBV29-1

CDR3 protein: CSAPPRGRFTEAFF
clone size: few
J gene: TRBJ1-1
V gene: TRBV20-1

CDR3 protein: CASSFSGRRVYGYTF
clone size: NA
J gene: TRBJ1-2
V gene: TRBV12-3/TRBV12-4

CDR3 protein: CASSLLGAQYTDTQYF
clone size: NA
J gene: TRBJ2-3
V gene: TRBV28

CDR3 protein: CASSQGRQDYGYTF
clone size: many
J gene: TRBJ1-2
V gene: TRBV4-2

CDR3 protein: CASTQGQLGEQYF
clone size: many
J gene: TRBJ2-7
V gene: TRBV12-3/TRBV12-4

CDR3 protein: CASSFYGTGVAGNTIYF
clone size: many
J gene: TRBJ1-3
V gene: TRBV12-3/TRBV12-4

CDR3 protein: CATSDPYREPQETQYF
clone size: NA
J gene: TRBJ2-5
V gene: TRBV24-1

CDR3 protein: CSLGQGDTEAFF
clone size: many
J gene: TRBJ1-1
V gene: TRBV29-1

CDR3 protein: CASSLEHWGRKSTEAFF
clone size: few
J gene: TRBJ1-1
V gene: TRBV7-2

CDR3 protein: CASSSGTSSNQPQHF
clone size: NA
J gene: TRBJ1-5
V gene: TRBV6-5

CDR3 protein: CASSLPEATGYNEQFF
clone size: many
J gene: TRBJ2-1
V gene: TRBV27

CDR3 protein: CATSETGTLEVGTQYF
clone size: NA
J gene: TRBJ2-3
V gene: TRBV24-1

CDR3 protein: CASSRTGEANQPQHF
clone size: few
J gene: TRBJ1-5
V gene: TRBV6-1

CDR3 protein: CASSLGDRAGANVLTF
clone size: many
J gene: TRBJ2-6
V gene: TRBV7-6

CDR3 protein: CASSLAVGNQFF
clone size: NA
J gene: TRBJ2-1
V gene: TRBV7-2

CDR3 protein: CSVEFSRDYGYTF
clone size: many
J gene: TRBJ1-2
V gene: TRBV29-1

CDR3 protein: CSARSDTGELFF
clone size: NA
J gene: TRBJ2-2
V gene: TRBV20-1

CDR3 protein: CSARGAGTSGRNEQFF
clone size: many
J gene: TRBJ2-1
V gene: TRBV20-1

CDR3 protein: CASTPRRGEEAFF
clone size: few
J gene: TRBJ1-1
V gene: TRBV5-1

CDR3 protein: CASSGEEGQITDTQYF
clone size: few
J gene: TRBJ2-3
V gene: TRBV5-6

CDR3 protein: CATSDWVAGRVEAFF
clone size: NA
J gene: TRBJ1-1
V gene: TRBV24-1

CDR3 protein: CASSPLWGDYGYTF
clone size: few
J gene: TRBJ1-2
V gene: TRBV28